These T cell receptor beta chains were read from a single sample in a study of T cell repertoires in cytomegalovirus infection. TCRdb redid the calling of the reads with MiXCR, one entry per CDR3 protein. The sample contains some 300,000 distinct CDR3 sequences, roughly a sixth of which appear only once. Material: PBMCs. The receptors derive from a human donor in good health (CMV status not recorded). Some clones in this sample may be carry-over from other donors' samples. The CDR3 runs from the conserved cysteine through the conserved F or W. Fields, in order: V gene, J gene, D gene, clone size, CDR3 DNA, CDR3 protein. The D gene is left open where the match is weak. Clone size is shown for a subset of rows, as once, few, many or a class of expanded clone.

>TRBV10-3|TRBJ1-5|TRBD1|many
TGTGCCATCAGTGACCGGGACAGGGATAGCAATCAGCCCCAGCATTTT
CAISDRDRDSNQPQHF
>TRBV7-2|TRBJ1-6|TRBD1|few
TGTGCCAGCAGCCCCCAGGGGGGCCCCTGGGCACCCCTCCACTTT
CASSPQGGPWAPLHF
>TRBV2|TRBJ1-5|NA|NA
TGTGCCAGCACCGAGGAGAACAGGTTCAATCAGCCCCAGCATTTT
CASTEENRFNQPQHF
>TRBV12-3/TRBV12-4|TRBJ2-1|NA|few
TGTGCCAGCAGACCCTTTGGGGGAACCTACAATGAGCAGTTCTTC
CASRPFGGTYNEQFF
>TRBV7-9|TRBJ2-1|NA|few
TGTGCCAGCAGCTTAGGGGCGGGCTCTGACAATGAGCAGTTCTTC
CASSLGAGSDNEQFF
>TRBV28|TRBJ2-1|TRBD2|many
TGTGCCAGCAGCCCTCTAGCGGGGGGCTTCAATGAGCAGTTCTTC
CASSPLAGGFNEQFF
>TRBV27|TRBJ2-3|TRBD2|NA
TGTGCCAGCAGTTTTGTCGGGGGGTTCACAGATACGCAGTATTTT
CASSFVGGFTDTQYF
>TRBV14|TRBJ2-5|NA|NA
TGTGCCAGCAGCCCAGGCGGAAGGAGGGAGCAAGAGACCCAGTACTTC
CASSPGGRREQETQYF
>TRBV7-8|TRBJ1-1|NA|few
TGTGCCAGCAGCTTATTTACGGGGGAGGACACTGAAGCTTTCTTT
CASSLFTGEDTEAFF
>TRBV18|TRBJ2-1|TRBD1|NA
TGTGCCAGCTCACCTGGGACAGGGCGGAGCAATGAGCAGTTCTTC
CASSPGTGRSNEQFF
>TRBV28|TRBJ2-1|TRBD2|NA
TGTGCCAGCAGTTCTGGAGCTAGCGGGTCCTACAATGAGCAGTTCTTC
CASSSGASGSYNEQFF
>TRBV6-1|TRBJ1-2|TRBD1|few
TGTGCCAGCAGTCCCCGGGACAGGAGCTATGGCTACACCTTC
CASSPRDRSYGYTF
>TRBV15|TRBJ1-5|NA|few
TGTGCCACCAGTCCTCGCCGGGGCAATCAGCCCCAGCATTTT
CATSPRRGNQPQHF
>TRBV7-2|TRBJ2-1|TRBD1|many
TGTGCCAGCAGTTTAACGGGACAGGGTGCCCTCAATGAGCAGTTCTTC
CASSLTGQGALNEQFF
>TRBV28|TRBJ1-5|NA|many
TGTGCCAGCAGTCCCAGCGGGGTGGGAAATCAGCCCCAGCATTTT
CASSPSGVGNQPQHF
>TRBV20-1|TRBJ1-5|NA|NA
TGCAGTGTATCCTGGGACAACCAAATTAATCAGCCCCAGCATTTT
CSVSWDNQINQPQHF
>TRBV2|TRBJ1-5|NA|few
TGTGCCAGCAGTGAGGTGATGGGCAATCAGCCCCAGCATTTT
CASSEVMGNQPQHF
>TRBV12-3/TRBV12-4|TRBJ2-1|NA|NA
TGTGCCAGCACCCGACTAGGGTCTAACAATGAGCAGTTCTTC
CASTRLGSNNEQFF
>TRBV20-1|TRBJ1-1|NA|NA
TGCAGTGCTAGAGAAACAGGTTTGAACACTGAAGCTTTCTTT
CSARETGLNTEAFF
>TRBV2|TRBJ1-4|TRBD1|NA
TGTGCCAGCGCTCGGGACAGCACTAATGAAAAACTGTTTTTT
CASARDSTNEKLFF
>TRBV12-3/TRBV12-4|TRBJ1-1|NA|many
TGTGCCAGCAGCCTGGGCCTAATTGCGCAAGCTTTCTTT
CASSLGLIAQAFF
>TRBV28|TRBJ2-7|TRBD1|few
TGTGCCAGCAGTTCGCCATCAGGGGGTGGCTCCTACGAGCAGTACTTC
CASSSPSGGGSYEQYF
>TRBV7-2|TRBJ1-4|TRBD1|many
TGTGCCAGCAGCCCCAATCGGGGAGGGGGCGGAGAAAAACTGTTTTTT
CASSPNRGGGGEKLFF
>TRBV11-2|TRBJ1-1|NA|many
TGTGCCAGCAGCTTAGTAAATCATAACAGGGCTGAAGCTTTCTTT
CASSLVNHNRAEAFF
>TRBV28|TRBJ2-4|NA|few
TGTGCCAGCAGTACAGGGCTAGCCAAAAACATTCAGTACTTC
CASSTGLAKNIQYF
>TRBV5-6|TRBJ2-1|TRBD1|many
TGTGCCAGCAGCCAAGTCATAGCGTCAGGACAGGGGGAACCTAATGAGCAGTTCTTC
CASSQVIASGQGEPNEQFF
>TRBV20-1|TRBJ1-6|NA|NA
TGCAGTGCTAGAGATGGTGGGAGTCATTCACCCCTCCACTTT
CSARDGGSHSPLHF
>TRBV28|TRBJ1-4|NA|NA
TGTGCCAGCAGTTTCGAGGGGGTGGCTAATGAAAAACTGTTTTTT
CASSFEGVANEKLFF
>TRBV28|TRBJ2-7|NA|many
TGTGCCAGCAGTTTGGGCTCAGGGGGGCCGACCTACGAGCAGTACTTC
CASSLGSGGPTYEQYF
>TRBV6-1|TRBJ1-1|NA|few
TGTGCCAGCAGAACTAACGGACCGATACTAGCTTTCTTT
CASRTNGPILAFF
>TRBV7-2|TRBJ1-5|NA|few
TGTGCCAGCAGCTTAACATCAACAGGGAGAGAGCCCCAGCATTTT
CASSLTSTGREPQHF
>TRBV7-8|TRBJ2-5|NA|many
TGTGCCAGCACCCCCCGGGGGGCGTACCGAGAGACCCAGTACTTC
CASTPRGAYRETQYF
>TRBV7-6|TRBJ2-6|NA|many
TGTGCCAGCAGCTTATACGTCGGGCAGGGCGCAATCTCTGGGGCCAACGTCCTGACTTTC
CASSLYVGQGAISGANVLTF
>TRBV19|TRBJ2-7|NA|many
TGTGCCAGTAGCCCGGCCACGGGGACCTACGAGCAGTACTTC
CASSPATGTYEQYF
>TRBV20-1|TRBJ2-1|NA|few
TGCAGTGCTAGAGGGGCTAATGGGGCCTACAATGAGCAGTTCTTC
CSARGANGAYNEQFF
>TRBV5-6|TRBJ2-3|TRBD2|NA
TGTGCCAGCACCGGGACTAGCTCGAGCACAGATACGCAGTATTTT
CASTGTSSSTDTQYF
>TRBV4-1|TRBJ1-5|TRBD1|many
TGCGCCAGCAGCCAAGGACCGGGACAGACCCTTTATAGCAATCAGCCCCAGCATTTT
CASSQGPGQTLYSNQPQHF
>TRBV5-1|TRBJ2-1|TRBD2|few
TGCGCCAGCAGCTTGGCAGCGGGATTAATAAATGAGCAGTTCTTC
CASSLAAGLINEQFF
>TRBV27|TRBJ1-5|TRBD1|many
TGTGCCAGCAGTTTACAGGGGGCGGCTCAGCCCCAGCATTTT
CASSLQGAAQPQHF
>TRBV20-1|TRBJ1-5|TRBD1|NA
TGCAGTGCTCAACGTCCAGGGGGCGGGCAGCCCCAGCATTTT
CSAQRPGGGQPQHF
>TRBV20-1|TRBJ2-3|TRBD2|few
TGCAGTGCCATAGCGGGGGGCCTCCCCCACACAGATACGCAGTATTTT
CSAIAGGLPHTDTQYF
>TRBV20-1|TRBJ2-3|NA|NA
TGCAGTGCTTTTGTCGTGGGGAGCACAGATACGCAGTATTTT
CSAFVVGSTDTQYF
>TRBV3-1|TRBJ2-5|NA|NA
TGTGCCAGCAGCCAAGAATGGTTGCAGGGCCCCCAAGAGACCCAGTACTTC
CASSQEWLQGPQETQYF
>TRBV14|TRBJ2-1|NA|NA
TGTGCCAGCAGCCGGTGGGGCAATGAGCAGTTCTTC
CASSRWGNEQFF